This T cell receptor (beta chain) was obtained from a study of CD8 T cells in ankylosing spondylitis. Study-wide results and caveats: Enrichment of disease-linked clones was reportedly significant in matched ankylosing spondylitis synovial fluid.

The CDR3 length is 19 residues. V was pared by 1 base and J by 4 bases, with 25 bases between. The germline V gene has CDR1 SGHRS and CDR2 YFSETQ. This clonotype has at least ten counts. The antigen is undetermined. TCRdb used MiXCR to reprocess the 5' RACE reads, holding one entry per CDR3 protein. The sample has 300,000 to 400,000 distinct CDR3 sequences; about 9.9% are singletons. The sequenced material came from blood, either unsorted or a sorted T cell fraction (not recorded which). The receptor's source is a female donor with ankylosing spondylitis or in good health (not recorded which). The V gene is TRBV5-1, the J gene TRBJ2-3, with D perhaps given as TRBD1 or TRBD2 (6 bases each). The CDR3 DNA reads TGCGCCAGCAGCTTGTGGGGGCTGGTCGGGACTTCCAACTCAGATACGCAGTATTTT. Translating it yields CASSLWGLVGTSNSDTQYF.